The 7 T cell receptor beta chains reported below all come from one sample, sequenced in a study of blood T cells in healthy people across ages. It was with a sample-barcoded 5' primer and a J-beta primer mix that a second PCR of roughly 6 to 11 cycles was run. TCRdb independently ran MiXCR on the 5' RACE reads; one entry per CDR3 protein. Seen here are some 1.7 million distinct CDR3 sequences, 28% observed once, and the top ten hold around 7.7%. Sequenced input: blood. The receptors come from a woman between 25 and 40 years old in good health.

The chain links TRBV6-2 or TRBV6-3 to TRBJ1-2; TRBD1 is a possible D gene (5 bases). V dropped 0 bases and J dropped 8 bases, with 10 bases sitting between them. Germline CDR1 and CDR2: MNHEY and SVGEGT. The length of the CDR3 is 13 residues. The CDR3 DNA reads as TGTGCCAGCAGTTACTCCCAGGGAAGCGGCTACACCTTC. Protein: CASSYSQGSGYTF.

This clonotype was seen a few times. The chain joins TRBV14 to TRBJ1-2, with a possible D match to TRBD1 (5 bases). CDR3 length: 14 residues. Germline CDR1 is SGHDN and CDR2 is FVKESK. The V end was cut by 4 bases, the J end by 4 bases, with 13 bases between. The CDR3 DNA reads as TGTGCCAGCAGCCTTCAAGAGGGACTCTATGGCTACACCTTC. It encodes CASSLQEGLYGYTF.

This clonotype was detected only once. A junction boundary mismatches the germline segment, possibly from a read error. This chain links TRBV10-3 with TRBJ2-7, with unresolved D. The CDR3 has 13 amino acids. CDR1 and CDR2 from the germline V gene are ENHRY and SYGVKD. The chain's CDR3 is CAVSESKEHEQYF. The CDR3 nucleotides are TGTGCCGTCAGTGAGTCAAAAGAACACGAGCAGTACTTC.

In its sample, this clonotype was seen a few times. J is TRBJ1-5 and V is TRBV12-3 or TRBV12-4, with D hard to call. The length of the CDR3 is 14 residues. The V end lost 5 bases, the J end lost 2 bases, and 10 bases lay between the germline ends. CDR3 DNA: TGTGCCAGCAGTCCGCGGGTTTGCAATCAGCCCCAGCATTTT. The encoded protein is CASSPRVCNQPQHF.

V usage is TRBV6-5 and J usage is TRBJ1-2, with a weak D call TRBD1 (5 bases). Per germline, CDR1 MNHEY and CDR2 SVGAGI. The CDR3 sequence is 13 residues long. V was cut by 6 bases and J by 8 bases, with 16 bases left in between. CDR3 sequence reads: CASSTGRPWGYTF. In DNA, the CDR3 is TGTGCCAGCAGCACGGGACGCCCCTGGGGCTACACCTTC.

The rearrangement uses TRBV6-1 and TRBJ2-1; 12 bases align to TRBD1. The J segment lost 4 bases and the V segment lost 4 bases, leaving 8 bases of the junction unmatched. Germline lookup yields CDR1 MNHNS and CDR2 SASEGT. The CDR3 contains 17 residues. The CDR3 nucleotides are TGTGCCAGCAGTGTCCGGGGGACAGGGGGCTTGTACAATGAGCAGTTCTTC. It yields the protein CASSVRGTGGLYNEQFF.

A word on this clonotype: Since a much larger clone is just one base distant, this may be a read error. The chain employs TRBV7-2 and TRBJ2-1, with 11 nucleotides matching TRBD2. The CDR3 spans 15 residues. Germline V lookup: CDR1 SGHTA, CDR2 FQGNSA. CDR3 sequence (DNA): TGTGCCAGCAACTTAACTAGCGGGAGTGTGAATGAGCAGTTCTTC. Translation gives CASNLTSGSVNEQFF.